This entry features one TCR beta chain sequence. Participants were aged about 18 to 90 years, lived in roughly 25 US areas, and enrolled virtually. Clinical history as reported by participants underpinned cohort assignment. Donors in Cohort 3 who had recovered were those with two negative PCRs, healthcare professional clearance, or resolution of their symptoms. Some clones are missing from TCRdb's copy, which holds only in-frame ones; the method was immunoSEQ multiplex PCR. The sample gives some 330,000 clones, 75% to 90% of which show up once; about 4.8% is in the top ten. This CDR3 comprises 15 residues. Looked up from germline, CDR1 is SEHNR and CDR2 is FQNEAQ (reference sequence). Germline trimming cut 4 bases from V and 0 bases from J; bases unmatched to any gene: 4. The data were obtained in a study of blood T cell repertoires in COVID-19.

The sequenced sample was PBMCs or T cells enriched from blood (not recorded which). The TCR sequence derives from a woman aged 45-59 years who had recovered from COVID-19. The chain combines TRBV7-9 with TRBJ2-7; 9 bases match TRBD1. The CDR3 spells CASSSSDRGSYEQYF. As DNA, the CDR3 is TGTGCCAGCAGCTCCTCGGACAGGGGCTCCTACGAGCAGTACTTC. The whole variable domain, filled in from reference TRBV7-9 and TRBJ2-7, reads DTGVSQNPRHKITKRGQNVTFRCDPISEHNRLYWYRQTLGQGPEFLTYFQNEAQLEKSRLLSDRFSAERPKGSFSTLEIQRTEQGDSAMYLCASSSSDRGSYEQYFGPGTRLTVT.